This TCR beta chain was sequenced during a study of response to subunit inactivated influenza vaccine. This clonotype was observed a few times. TCRdb reprocessed the RT-PCR reads via MiXCR and lists one record per CDR3 protein. The repertoire includes roughly 550,000 distinct CDR3 sequences, less than 25% of them detected once, and under 3.5% sits in the top ten. Germline assignment: CDR1 MDHEN and CDR2 SYDVKM. V shed 3 bases, J shed 1 base, and the junction held 8 bases outside the gene matches. The CDR3 has 17 amino acids. This same sample was also taken into another study, of T cells expressing NK-cell markers. That report notes: A 5'RACE template switching approach incorporating UMIs was used to make TCR beta cDNA.

Sequencing used CD4+ T cells sorted from PBMCs, obtained 12 days after vaccination. The genes are TRBV28 and TRBJ1-5, with 8 bases lining up with TRBD1. The sequence was collected from a man in his fifties or sixties who received an inactivated influenza vaccine. The CDR3 DNA follows: TGTGCCAGCAGTTTCTACGGACAGGGTATGAGCAATCAGCCCCAGCATTTT. Translation gives CASSFYGQGMSNQPQHF.